The 24 T cell receptor beta chains below all came from one sample that was sequenced in a study of OX40 agonist ivuxolimab in advanced cancers. Profiling relied on immunoSEQ multiplex PCR, and the TCRdb table lists in-frame clones only, not all of them. The sample has about 64,000 clones; more than 75% are singletons. Sequenced here: CD4+ or CD8+ T cells sorted from blood, sampled in a trial of the OX40 agonist ivuxolimab. The receptor source for this set is an adult with an advanced solid tumor such as melanoma, head and neck, liver or kidney cancer.

The genes are TRBV7-9 and TRBJ1-6; D not resolved. The CDR3 length is 17 residues. Germline CDR1 and CDR2: SEHNR and FQNEAQ (reference sequence). V was pared by 3 bases and J by 4 bases, with 16 bases between. CDR3 loop: CASSLNTQLGYNSPLHF. CDR3 DNA: TGTGCCAGCAGCTTGAACACACAACTAGGGTATAATTCACCCCTCCACTTT.

CDR3 sequence reads: CASSVGVTPQETQYF. The CDR3 DNA sequence: TGTGCCAGCAGCGTAGGGGTAACCCCCCAAGAGACCCAGTACTTC. This chain joins TRBV9 and TRBJ2-5, with D unresolved. V was shortened by 0 bases and J by 1 base, with 10 bases between the two germline ends. Germline CDR1 SGDLS, CDR2 YYNGEE. CDR3 length equals 15 residues.

The J gene is TRBJ1-2, the V gene TRBV7-9; no clear D. Trimming removed 0 bases from V and 3 bases from J, with 5 bases in between. Germline-derived CDR1 and CDR2 are SEHNR and FQNEAQ (reference sequence). CDR3 length: 13 residues. As DNA, the CDR3 is TGTGCCAGCAGCTTAGCCAAGGACTATGGCTACACCTTC. Protein product: CASSLAKDYGYTF.

This clone was detected many times. The V gene is TRBV30, the J gene TRBJ2-5, with D uncertain. The CDR3 totals 13 residues. Trimming pared 1 base from V and 7 bases from J, leaving 13 bases between. Germline V gene sequence: CDR1 GTSNPN, CDR2 SVGIG (reference sequence). CDR3 in DNA: TGTGCCTGGAGTGCAGGTCCCCCGGGGACCCAGTACTTC. Translating it yields CAWSAGPPGTQYF.

This sequence joins TRBV6-5 and TRBJ1-2, with D possibly matching TRBD1 (6 bases). This CDR3 is 16 amino acids long. V was cut by 4 bases and J by 4 bases, with 19 bases left in between. Per germline, CDR1 MNHEY and CDR2 SVGAGI. CDR3 sequence: CASSSQKSQGSYGYTF. The CDR3 nucleotides are TGTGCCAGCAGTTCCCAAAAATCCCAGGGGTCCTATGGCTACACCTTC.

The rearrangement joins TRBV5-1 to TRBJ1-2; 7 positions agree with TRBD1. The CDR3 is 16 residues long. With 4 bases clipped from V and 0 bases from J, the junction kept 9 bases outside the gene matches. In germline, CDR1 is SGHRS, CDR2 YFSETQ. The CDR3 region has the DNA TGCGCCAGCAGCCCATTAGGGACAGCAACTAACTATGGCTACACCTTC. Translating gives CASSPLGTATNYGYTF. Complete variable domain (other parts from reference TRBV5-1 and TRBJ1-2): KAGVTQTPRYLIKTRGQQVTLSCSPISGHRSVSWYQQTPGQGLQFLFEYFSETQRNKGNFPGRFSGRQFSNSRSEMNVSTLELGDSALYLCASSPLGTATNYGYTFGSGTRLTVV.

The rearrangement links TRBV19 to TRBJ1-5; 10 bases agree with TRBD1. The CDR3 has 19 residues. CDR1 is LNHDA and CDR2 is SQIVND in the germline V gene (reference sequence). V lost 2 bases, J lost 6 bases, and 16 bases stayed unmatched. CDR3 loop: CASSIRRDRGISPLQPQHF. The CDR3 nucleotides read TGTGCCAGTAGTATACGGCGGGACAGGGGTATTTCACCCCTTCAGCCCCAGCATTTT.

V gene TRBV7-8 combines with J gene TRBJ2-3; 11 positions agree with TRBD2. V lost 3 bases, J lost 4 bases, and 12 bases stayed unmatched. The germline gives CDR1 SGHVS, CDR2 FQNEAQ. This CDR3 contains 18 residues. The CDR3 DNA reads as TGTGCCAGCAGCTTCCGTTTAGCGGGGGGGAAGGGTGCAGATACGCAGTATTTT. The encoded protein is CASSFRLAGGKGADTQYF.

V gene TRBV5-6 combines with J gene TRBJ1-2, with 8 bases identical to TRBD1. V lost 2 bases and J lost 4; bases outside the gene matches: 7. The CDR3 contains 15 residues. Per germline, CDR1 SGHDT and CDR2 YYEEEE. CDR3 in amino acids: CASSFRNRGFYGYTF. The CDR3 nucleotides read TGTGCCAGCAGCTTCAGAAACAGGGGGTTCTATGGCTACACCTTC. Full variable domain (rest looked up from reference TRBV5-6 and TRBJ1-2): DAGVTQSPTHLIKTRGQQVTLRCSPKSGHDTVSWYQQALGQGPQFIFQYYEEEERQRGNFPDRFSGHQFPNYSSELNVNALLLGDSALYLCASSFRNRGFYGYTFGSGTRLTVV.

The chain uses TRBV30 and TRBJ2-7; D possibly matches TRBD1 or TRBD2 (5 bases each). Trimming took off 5 bases at V and 2 bases at J, with 19 bases between the two ends. This CDR3 comprises 15 residues. CDR1 is GTSNPN, CDR2 SVGIG, per germline (reference sequence). CDR3 in amino acids: CAWAGSGTAAYEQYF. DNA of the CDR3: TGTGCCTGGGCCGGCTCCGGGACGGCAGCCTACGAGCAGTACTTC. Drawing the rest from reference TRBV30 and TRBJ2-7, the complete variable domain is SQTIHQWPATLVQPVGSPLSLECTVEGTSNPNLYWYRQAAGRGLQLLFYSVGIGQISSEVPQNLSASRPQDRQFILSSKKLLLSDSGFYLCAWAGSGTAAYEQYFGPGTRLTVT.

The V call is TRBV18, the J call TRBJ1-4; a possible D gene is TRBD1 (5 bases). CDR1 and CDR2 from the germline V gene are KGHSH and LQKENI. The CDR3 extends over 13 amino acids. Trimming removed 4 bases at V and 8 bases at J, with 11 bases between. In DNA form, the CDR3 reads TGTGCCAGCTCACAGGGGATGGAGGAAAAACTGTTTTTT. As protein: CASSQGMEEKLFF. The whole variable domain, filled in from reference TRBV18 and TRBJ1-4, reads NAGVMQNPRHLVRRRGQEARLRCSPMKGHSHVYWYRQLPEEGLKFMVYLQKENIIDESGMPKERFSAEFPKEGPSILRIQQVVRGDSAAYFCASSQGMEEKLFFGSGTQLSVL.

This clone turned up a few times. V and J are TRBV4-3 and TRBJ1-2; 7 bases are a match to TRBD1. J lost 3 bases, V lost 1 base, and 8 bases had no gene match. The germline V gene has CDR1 LGHNA and CDR2 YSLEER. The CDR3 consists of 16 residues. The CDR3 reads CASSQGIDRVDYGYTF. CDR3 nucleotides: TGCGCCAGCAGCCAAGGAATCGACAGGGTGGACTATGGCTACACCTTC.

The chain employs TRBV2 and TRBJ2-1; maybe TRBD2 (6 bases). CDR1 and CDR2 (germline): SNHLY, FYNNEI. The CDR3 has 13 amino acids. Trimming took off 6 bases at V and 15 bases at J, with 21 bases between the two ends. CDR3 in amino acids: CASSPWDSRGWFF. The CDR3, as DNA: TGTGCCAGCAGCCCATGGGACTCCCGGGGTTGGTTCTTC.

The chain has TRBV5-4 and TRBJ1-2; D is undetermined. The CDR3 spans 13 residues. Germline CDR1 reads SGHNT; CDR2 reads YYREEE (reference sequence). V was shortened by 0 bases and J by 8 bases, with 11 bases between the two germline ends. This CDR3 reads CASSLVGVSGYTF. Here the CDR3 DNA reads TGTGCCAGCAGCTTGGTTGGGGTGTCGGGCTACACCTTC.

This chain links TRBV4-1 with TRBJ1-2, with TRBD1 as a possible D gene (5 bases). Trimming took off 4 bases at V and 6 bases at J, with 18 bases between the two ends. The CDR3 consists of 15 residues. Germline V gene lookup returns CDR1 MGHRA and CDR2 YSYEKL. This CDR3 is CASSLRPGWADGYTF. The CDR3, as DNA: TGCGCCAGCAGCCTCCGGCCAGGGTGGGCGGATGGCTACACCTTC.

The rearrangement uses TRBV27 and TRBJ2-5; D not certain. Between the trimmed V and J ends, which lost 7 bases and 1 base, there was a span of 7 bases. Germline assignment: CDR1 MNHEY and CDR2 SMNVEV (reference sequence). There are 12 residues in the CDR3. CDR3 DNA: TGTGCCAGCAAGCGATGCCAAGAGACCCAGTACTTC. This translates into CASKRCQETQYF.

J is TRBJ1-2 and V is TRBV19; 7 bases line up with TRBD1. Germline trimming cut 4 bases from V and 4 bases from J; bases unmatched to any gene: 6. Germline CDR1 and CDR2: LNHDA and SQIVND (reference sequence). The CDR3 has 14 residues. The CDR3 here is CASSRDRATYGYTF. The CDR3 DNA sequence: TGTGCCAGTAGTAGAGACAGGGCGACCTATGGCTACACCTTC.

The chain uses TRBV11-3 and TRBJ2-3, with a possible D match to TRBD2 (5 bases). Germline V CDR1 and CDR2: SGHNT, YENEEA. The V end was cut by 8 bases, the J end by 7 bases, with 10 bases between. This CDR3 contains 11 residues. For the CDR3, the DNA is TGTGCCAGCGGGAGTGGGTATACGCAGTATTTT. Protein sequence: CASGSGYTQYF.

The rearrangement links TRBV6-6 to TRBJ2-3; D is ambiguous. Per germline, CDR1 MNHNY and CDR2 SVGAGI (reference sequence). Trimming took off 0 bases at V and 7 bases at J, with 2 bases between the two ends. The CDR3 length is 11 residues. The CDR3 protein is CASSYSYTQYF. The CDR3 DNA sequence: TGTGCCAGCAGTTACTCGTATACGCAGTATTTT.

This chain uses TRBV30 with TRBJ2-3; TRBD2 matches 7 bases. The V and J ends lost 0 bases and 5 bases, in that order; junction bases with no gene match: 8. Germline CDR1 GTSNPN, CDR2 SVGIG (reference sequence). CDR3 size: 15 residues. CDR3: CAWSVGAGWVDTQYF. The CDR3 DNA reads TGTGCCTGGAGTGTAGGAGCGGGATGGGTAGATACGCAGTATTTT. Variable domain in full (rest from reference TRBV30 and TRBJ2-3): SQTIHQWPATLVQPVGSPLSLECTVEGTSNPNLYWYRQAAGRGLQLLFYSVGIGQISSEVPQNLSASRPQDRQFILSSKKLLLSDSGFYLCAWSVGAGWVDTQYFGPGTRLTVL.

The J gene is TRBJ1-3, the V gene TRBV7-9; D may be TRBD1 (6 bases). Germline V gene sequence: CDR1 SEHNR, CDR2 FQNEAQ (reference sequence). V gave up 5 bases and J gave up 3 bases, with 8 bases separating them. CDR3 length: 13 amino acids. This chain's CDR3 is CASSEGGGNTIYF. The DNA of the CDR3 is TGTGCCAGCAGCGAGGGGGGTGGAAACACCATATATTTT.

This rearrangement joins TRBV5-5 to TRBJ1-2; the D is unclear. Germline V lookup: CDR1 SGHKS, CDR2 YYEKEE (reference sequence). CDR3 size: 17 residues. V shed 0 bases and J shed 1 base, with 16 bases lying between them. The CDR3 DNA sequence: TGTGCCAGCAGCTTGGACCCTCTGGGGAAGGATAACTATGGCTACACCTTC. This encodes CASSLDPLGKDNYGYTF.

This clone has just one count. This sequence joins TRBV7-2 and TRBJ2-1; D may be TRBD1 (6 bases). The V end lost 9 bases, the J end lost 3 bases, and 18 bases lay between the germline ends. This CDR3 is built from 15 residues. Germline V gene sequence: CDR1 SGHTA, CDR2 FQGNSA. DNA of the CDR3: TGTGCCAGTGGCACCTCGAAGGGGGTCTACAATGAGCAGTTCTTC. Amino acid sequence: CASGTSKGVYNEQFF.

The chain combines TRBV29-1 with TRBJ2-5; 8 nucleotides match TRBD1. The V gene end was trimmed by 6 bases and the J gene end by 5 bases; junction bases not matched to a gene: 5. This CDR3 has 12 amino acids. Germline V gene data show CDR1 as SQVTM and CDR2 as ANQGSEA. The CDR3 bases are TGCAGCGTCGCAGGGGGCATGGAGACCCAGTACTTC. This codes for CSVAGGMETQYF.